The 31 T cell receptor beta chains below were found in one sample sequenced in a study of T cell responses to AZD1222 COVID-19 vaccine. Profiling relied on immunoSEQ multiplex PCR, and the TCRdb table lists in-frame clones only, not all of them. The data show approximately 130,000 clones, around 90% seen once. The material sequenced was peripheral blood, taken 28 days after the second AZD1222 dose. These receptors were taken from an adult who received the AZD1222 COVID-19 vaccine.

This clone was observed a single time. The V and J genes are TRBV21-1 and TRBJ2-4; the listed D gene, TRBD2, was not tested against the DNA. TRBV21-1 is reported as a pseudogene. The length of the CDR3 is 17 residues. The CDR3 loop reads CASSTPGLAGAKNIQYF. CDR3 nucleotide sequence: TGTGCCAGCAGCACGCCGGGACTAGCGGGAGCCAAAAACATTCAGTACTTC.

The V and J genes are TRBV19 and TRBJ2-7, with 7 bases lining up with TRBD2. CDR1 is LNHDA and CDR2 is SQIVND in the germline V gene (reference sequence). The CDR3 has 10 residues. The J segment lost 13 bases and the V segment lost 9 bases, leaving 9 bases of the junction unmatched. The CDR3: CASGRNDLYF. As DNA, the CDR3 is TGTGCCAGCGGGAGGAATGACCTTTACTTC.

The chain combines TRBV5-1 with TRBJ2-7; D is undetermined. Trimming pared 4 bases from V and 5 bases from J, leaving 13 bases between. The CDR3 is 13 amino acids. CDR1 and CDR2 from the germline V gene are SGHRS and YFSETQ. In nucleotides, the CDR3 is TGCGCCAGCAGCGGTATAAATTCCCACGAGCAGTACTTC. It encodes CASSGINSHEQYF. The full variable domain, with the rest looked up from reference TRBV5-1 and TRBJ2-7, is KAGVTQTPRYLIKTRGQQVTLSCSPISGHRSVSWYQQTPGQGLQFLFEYFSETQRNKGNFPGRFSGRQFSNSRSEMNVSTLELGDSALYLCASSGINSHEQYFGPGTRLTVT.

The chain uses TRBV4-2 and TRBJ2-5, with D perhaps TRBD1 (6 bases). This CDR3 spans 16 amino acids. Germline CDR1 and CDR2: LGHNA and YNFKEQ. Trimming stripped 2 bases from V and 5 bases from J, with 18 bases between. The CDR3 coding sequence is TGTGCCAGCAGCCAACATTCTGGAAGGGGGTCGGAGACCCAGTACTTC. Protein product: CASSQHSGRGSETQYF.

This chain links TRBV27 with TRBJ2-7, with D possibly TRBD2 on 5 matching bases. CDR1 is MNHEY, CDR2 SMNVEV, per germline (reference sequence). V lost 2 bases to trimming and J lost 9 bases, with 11 bases between them. CDR3 size: 12 residues. The CDR3 spells CASSLDLAVQYF. DNA for the CDR3: TGTGCCAGCAGTTTAGACCTAGCTGTGCAGTACTTC.

The V call is TRBV9, the J call TRBJ1-2; possible D gene TRBD1, 5 bases. Trimming left V 0 bases short and J 7 bases short, with 13 bases between. Germline CDR1 is SGDLS and CDR2 is YYNGEE. This CDR3 comprises 14 residues. The CDR3 here is CASSVDSSGGGYTF. In DNA, the CDR3 is TGTGCCAGCAGCGTAGACAGTTCTGGGGGTGGCTACACCTTC.

This clone was counted between two and nine times. The chain employs TRBV7-2 and TRBJ1-5, with D possibly being TRBD1 (6 bases). Germline-derived CDR1 and CDR2 are SGHTA and FQGNSA. There are 15 residues in the CDR3. Trimming took 5 bases from V and 3 from J, leaving 14 bases between them. CDR3 sequence reads: CASSLRTADNQPQHF. CDR3 in DNA: TGTGCCAGCAGCCTTCGGACAGCCGACAATCAGCCCCAGCATTTT.

The V gene is TRBV23-1, the J gene TRBJ2-5; D uncertain. TRBV23-1 is an open reading frame, and its role is uncertain. The CDR3 totals 12 residues. The ends were cut back, 3 bases at V and 3 bases at J, with 5 bases in the middle. In DNA form, the CDR3 reads TGCGCCAGCAGTCATTTCGAAGAGACCCAGTACTTC. It is translated as CASSHFEETQYF.

The chain combines TRBV2 with TRBJ1-2; a weak D match, TRBD1 (6 bases). CDR3 length: 15 residues. Trimming took off 6 bases at V and 0 bases at J, with 14 bases between the two ends. Germline V CDR1 and CDR2: SNHLY, FYNNEI. The chain's CDR3 is CASSTMRTANYGYTF. CDR3 sequence (DNA): TGTGCCAGCAGCACGATGAGGACAGCTAACTATGGCTACACCTTC.

This clone was seen a handful of times. The chain recombines TRBV5-4 with TRBJ1-6, with D hard to call. Germline V gene data show CDR1 as SGHNT and CDR2 as YYREEE (reference sequence). The CDR3 totals 16 residues. The ends were cut back, 0 bases at V and 11 bases at J, with 18 bases in the middle. CDR3: CASSLGRLRSGTPLHF. CDR3 nucleotides: TGTGCCAGCAGCTTGGGCAGACTGCGATCTGGGACACCCCTCCACTTT.

This chain connects TRBV5-4 to TRBJ1-2; the match to TRBD1 covers 7 bases. Germline CDR1 reads SGHNT; CDR2 reads YYREEE (reference sequence). There are 15 residues in the CDR3. With V trimmed by 2 bases and J by 10 bases, 14 bases remained unmatched. Here the CDR3 reads CASSFSGGQTMIYTF. CDR3 DNA sequence: TGTGCCAGCAGCTTTTCCGGGGGACAGACCATGATCTACACCTTC.

The chain has TRBV2 and TRBJ2-2, with 11 bases aligning to TRBD1. Germline CDR1 SNHLY, CDR2 FYNNEI. CDR3 length: 15 amino acids. The V and J ends lost 4 bases and 5 bases, in that order; junction bases with no gene match: 3. CDR3 coding DNA: TGTGCCAGCAGTGGAGGGACAGGGGGTACCGGGGAGCTGTTTTTT. Translating gives CASSGGTGGTGELFF.

This clone was counted between two and nine times. The V call is TRBV27, the J call TRBJ2-7; 7 positions match TRBD1. Germline V lookup: CDR1 MNHEY, CDR2 SMNVEV (reference sequence). This CDR3 comprises 15 residues. The V and J ends lost 5 bases and 3 bases, in that order; junction bases with no gene match: 10. The CDR3 DNA follows: TGTGCCAGCAGTATCACCGGGACAGAGCTCTACGAGCAGTACTTC. Protein product: CASSITGTELYEQYF.

J is TRBJ1-4 and V is TRBV12-3 or TRBV12-4; no clear D gene. The CDR3 totals 12 residues. The V and J ends lost 6 bases and 8 bases respectively, with 10 bases between them. CDR3 nucleotide sequence: TGTGCCAGCAGCCCTGAAGCGGAAAAACTGTTTTTT. Encoded protein: CASSPEAEKLFF.

V is TRBV11-2 and J is TRBJ1-1, with TRBD1 matching over 9 bases. Germline V gene sequence: CDR1 SGHAT, CDR2 FQNNGV. The CDR3 contains 15 residues. V dropped 4 bases and J dropped 3; count of bases not matched to a gene: 6. The CDR3 region is CASSSPTGGDTEAFF. In DNA, the CDR3 is TGTGCCAGCAGCTCGCCTACAGGGGGCGACACTGAAGCTTTCTTT.

This rearrangement joins TRBV4-2 to TRBJ2-7; 9 bases are a match to TRBD1. Per the germline V gene, CDR1 is LGHNA and CDR2 is YNFKEQ. V was clipped by 5 bases and J by 2 bases; unmatched bases: 7. CDR3 length: 15 residues. CDR3: CASSSLGQGTYEQYF. CDR3 DNA sequence: TGTGCCAGCAGCTCATTGGGACAGGGAACCTACGAGCAGTACTTC.

This clone showed up just a few times. This sequence joins TRBV6-4 and TRBJ1-1, with D unclear. Trimming removed 4 bases from V and 0 bases from J, with 6 bases in between. This CDR3 has 13 amino acids. Germline values: CDR1 MRHNA, CDR2 SNTAGT. CDR3 loop: CASSVQVNTEAFF. The CDR3 region has the DNA TGTGCCAGCAGTGTCCAGGTGAACACTGAAGCTTTCTTT.

This rearrangement joins TRBV18 to TRBJ1-1; D might be TRBD1 (5 bases). Germline V gene sequence: CDR1 KGHSH, CDR2 LQKENI. The CDR3 covers 14 residues. Trimming cost V 5 bases and J 1 base, with 11 bases left between them. CDR3 protein: CASSAGLGNTEAFF. In DNA form, the CDR3 reads TGTGCCAGCTCAGCAGGGTTAGGGAACACTGAAGCTTTCTTT.

This clone appeared once. The rearrangement links TRBV19 to TRBJ1-2, with TRBD1 as a possible D gene (5 bases). Per germline, CDR1 LNHDA and CDR2 SQIVND (reference sequence). Trimming left V 4 bases short and J 5 bases short, with 14 bases between. The CDR3 is 14 residues long. DNA of the CDR3: TGTGCCAGTAGTACCCAGCCGACAGCATATGGCTACACCTTC. As protein: CASSTQPTAYGYTF.

V is TRBV5-1 and J is TRBJ2-2, with D perhaps TRBD1 (7 bases). V was clipped by 4 bases and J by 1 base, with 11 bases between them. There are 15 residues in the CDR3. Germline assignment: CDR1 SGHRS and CDR2 YFSETQ. The CDR3 region is CASSGGTVNTGELFF. The CDR3 DNA is TGCGCCAGCAGCGGGGGGACAGTGAACACCGGGGAGCTGTTTTTT.

This chain links TRBV9 with TRBJ2-7; D might be TRBD2 (6 bases). The CDR3 has 14 amino acids. V was pared by 2 bases and J by 2 bases, with 11 bases between. Germline-derived CDR1 and CDR2 are SGDLS and YYNGEE. The CDR3 region is CASSVAGPTYEQYF. For the CDR3, the DNA is TGTGCCAGCAGCGTGGCGGGGCCCACCTACGAGCAGTACTTC.

The chain joins TRBV6-1 to TRBJ1-1, with TRBD1 matching over 8 bases. Trimming cost V 6 bases and J 2 bases; bases outside gene matches: 8. CDR1 and CDR2 from the germline V gene are MNHNS and SASEGT. There are 15 residues in the CDR3. Here the CDR3 reads CASSHRGQVNTEAFF. The CDR3 bases are TGTGCCAGCAGCCACCGGGGACAGGTCAACACTGAAGCTTTCTTT.

The chain carries TRBV28 and TRBJ1-1; D not certain. With 6 bases removed from V and 4 bases from J, the gap between germline ends came to 15 bases. The CDR3 contains 14 residues. Germline CDR1 reads MDHEN; CDR2 reads SYDVKM. The CDR3 spells CASRPATGGTEAFF. DNA for the CDR3: TGTGCCAGCAGACCCGCGACGGGTGGCACTGAAGCTTTCTTT.

This clone was detected only once. The chain recombines TRBV28 with TRBJ2-1, with 10 bases matching TRBD2. Germline V gene sequence: CDR1 MDHEN, CDR2 SYDVKM. The CDR3 length is 16 residues. With V trimmed by 4 bases and J by 4 bases, 7 bases remained unmatched. The CDR3, as DNA: TGTGCCAGCAGTTCTGGAGCGGGAGGGGAATACAATGAGCAGTTCTTC. It encodes CASSSGAGGEYNEQFF.

In nucleotides, the CDR3 is TGTGCCAGCAGTCTCGACAGGGGACGAGGGCAAGAGACCCAGTACTTC. This translates into CASSLDRGRGQETQYF. The rearrangement links TRBV2 to TRBJ2-5; 8 bases are a match to TRBD1. Germline V gives CDR1 SNHLY, CDR2 FYNNEI. There are 16 residues in the CDR3. The ends lost 5 bases at V and 2 bases at J; junction bases unmatched: 10.

The chain recombines TRBV6-5 with TRBJ1-4, with unresolved D. The CDR3 consists of 14 residues. Germline values: CDR1 MNHEY, CDR2 SVGAGI. The V end was cut by 8 bases, the J end by 4 bases, with 14 bases between. In nucleotides, the CDR3 is TGTGCCAGCCAAAAGGCGGACCTTAATGAAAAACTGTTTTTT. Translation gives CASQKADLNEKLFF.

The chain has TRBV7-8 and TRBJ1-3; possibly TRBD1 for D (5 bases). V lost 5 bases and J 7 bases, leaving 12 bases between the germline ends. The length of the CDR3 is 13 residues. CDR1 and CDR2 (germline): SGHVS, FQNEAQ. CDR3 DNA sequence: TGTGCCAGCAGCCGGGACGCCTGGAACACCATATATTTT. Its protein product is CASSRDAWNTIYF.

Here the CDR3 DNA reads TGTGCCACCAGTGATGGCCTCCGGGGGAGCACAGATACGCAGTATTTT. Translation: CATSDGLRGSTDTQYF. J is TRBJ2-3 and V is TRBV24-1, with D tentatively TRBD2 (6 bases). Germline CDR1 is KGHDR and CDR2 is SFDVKD. V dropped 3 bases and J dropped 0 bases, with 12 bases sitting between them. CDR3 length: 16 residues.

In DNA, the CDR3 is TGTGCCAGCAGCCCAAGGGAACAACACCCTGGAAACACCATATATTTT. It translates to CASSPREQHPGNTIYF. J is TRBJ1-3 and V is TRBV11-2; the D is unclear. CDR1 and CDR2 (germline): SGHAT, FQNNGV. V gave up 5 bases and J gave up 2 bases, with 16 bases separating them. This CDR3 region has 16 residues.

J is TRBJ1-1 and V is TRBV3-1 (or the pseudogene TRBV3-2), with 9 positions matching TRBD1. V dropped 4 bases and J dropped 5; count of bases not matched to a gene: 8. This CDR3 is built from 15 residues. Per germline, CDR1 LGHDT and CDR2 YNNKEL (reference sequence). Here the CDR3 reads CASSPRTGDKTEAFF. The DNA of the CDR3 is TGTGCCAGCAGCCCCCGGACAGGGGATAAGACTGAAGCTTTCTTT.

The chain has TRBV25-1 and TRBJ1-2; maybe TRBD1 (5 bases). V was shortened by 0 bases and J by 4 bases, with 15 bases between the two germline ends. This CDR3 spans 16 amino acids. Per germline, CDR1 MGHDK and CDR2 SYGVNS. The CDR3 reads CASSEYAATGLYGYTF. CDR3 in DNA: TGTGCCAGCAGTGAATATGCGGCTACAGGACTCTATGGCTACACCTTC.